This TCR beta chain was sequenced during a study of blood T cells in healthy people across ages. It was with a sample-barcoded 5' primer and a J-beta primer mix that a second PCR of about 6 to 11 cycles was run. All cDNA molecules were each tagged by a template-switch adaptor with 12 random nucleotides. TCRdb re-derived calls from the 5' RACE reads in MiXCR, one entry per CDR3 protein. The sample consists of approximately 800,000 distinct CDR3 sequences, 55% to 70% of them appearing once. In germline, CDR1 is DFQATT, CDR2 SNEGSKA (reference sequence). The CDR3 is 18 amino acids. Deletions cut 6 bases from V and 0 bases from J, with 27 bases between.

The receptor comes from a man in his thirties or forties in good health. The sequenced material came from blood. The V and J genes are TRBV20-1 and TRBJ2-7, with a possible D match to TRBD2 (6 bases). This CDR3 reads CSAPGSYEPGLDSYEQYF. The CDR3 DNA sequence: TGCAGTGCCCCAGGATCCTACGAACCGGGACTGGACTCCTACGAGCAGTACTTC.